The 9 T cell receptor beta chains listed next were all sequenced from one sample in a study of T cells in Graves' hyperthyroidism and ophthalmopathy. What was amplified from RNA transcripts were TCR beta CDR3 regions. In the first-round RT-PCR of the TCR CDR3, the HTBI primer set was used. TCRdb reanalysed the multiplex PCR reads using MiXCR and keeps one entry per CDR3 protein. The sample consists of just over 550,000 distinct CDR3 sequences, roughly 50% of them appearing once. The sample taken for sequencing was peripheral blood or thyroid tissue (not recorded which). The receptors stem from a woman in her late teens or twenties with Graves' hyperthyroidism.

The chain combines TRBV7-9 with TRBJ2-5; D unclear. Germline loops: CDR1 SEHNR, CDR2 FQNEAQ (reference sequence). The CDR3 contains 13 residues. V gave up 3 bases and J gave up 2 bases, with 7 bases separating them. The CDR3 loop reads CASSFTDQETQYF. DNA for the CDR3: TGTGCCAGCAGCTTTACGGATCAAGAGACCCAGTACTTC.

V and J are TRBV25-1 and TRBJ1-1; D gene unclear. The V end was cut by 9 bases, the J end by 6 bases, with 11 bases between. From germline, CDR1 is MGHDK and CDR2 SYGVNS. The CDR3 length is 11 residues. The CDR3 DNA is TGTGCCAGTAGTAAAGGGTCTGAAGCTTTCTTT. This encodes CASSKGSEAFF.

The chain carries TRBV7-3 and TRBJ1-5; D uncertain. CDR3 size: 13 residues. V was cut by 2 bases and J by 7 bases, with 9 bases left in between. CDR1 and CDR2 from the germline V gene are SGHTA and FQGTGA. CDR3 bases: TGTGCCAGCAGCTTAGATGGGAGACAGCCCCAGCATTTT. As protein: CASSLDGRQPQHF.

This clonotype was seen a few times. V and J are TRBV6-4 and TRBJ1-5; D not certain. V shed 6 bases and J shed 7 bases, with 10 bases lying between them. The CDR3 length is 12 residues. Germline V gene lookup returns CDR1 MRHNA and CDR2 SNTAGT. The CDR3 reads CASRSYLQPQHF. The CDR3 coding sequence is TGTGCCAGCAGAAGTTACCTCCAGCCCCAGCATTTT.

The genes are TRBV2 and TRBJ2-5, with D perhaps TRBD1 (7 bases). The V end was cut by 7 bases, the J end by 3 bases, with 15 bases between. This CDR3 region has 14 residues. Germline V CDR1 and CDR2: SNHLY, FYNNEI. The CDR3, as DNA: TGTGCCAGCACCCTGGACAGGAGGGAAGAGACCCAGTACTTC. Protein: CASTLDRREETQYF.

This chain links TRBV9 with TRBJ1-5; D gene ambiguous. CDR1 and CDR2 from the germline V gene are SGDLS and YYNGEE. The CDR3 loop spans 14 amino acids. V gave up 5 bases and J gave up 3 bases, with 12 bases separating them. This CDR3 is CASSLWDDNQPQHF. CDR3 sequence (DNA): TGTGCCAGCAGTTTATGGGATGACAATCAGCCCCAGCATTTT.

V and J are TRBV7-2 and TRBJ1-1; D perhaps matches TRBD1 (5 bases). Trimming cost V 4 bases and J 5 bases, with 17 bases left between them. The CDR3 sequence is 15 residues long. Germline CDR1 is SGHTA and CDR2 is FQGNSA. The CDR3, as DNA: TGTGCCAGCAGCTCCCTGGGGATGGGGCGAACTGAAGCTTTCTTT. Protein: CASSSLGMGRTEAFF.

The V gene is TRBV7-2, the J gene TRBJ2-2; TRBD2 matches at 14 bases. V was pared by 0 bases and J by 0 bases, with 6 bases of the junction left unmatched. Germline V CDR1 and CDR2: SGHTA, FQGNSA. The CDR3 is made up of 20 amino acids. The CDR3: CASSLARTSGRSTNTGELFF. In DNA form, the CDR3 reads TGTGCCAGCAGCTTAGCACGGACTAGCGGGAGGTCGACGAACACCGGGGAGCTGTTTTTT.

This clonotype was detected only a few times. The rearrangement joins TRBV20-1 to TRBJ2-5, with TRBD2 matching over 10 bases. V was clipped by 2 bases and J by 4 bases; unmatched bases: 7. The V gene's germline CDR1 is DFQATT and CDR2 SNEGSKA (reference sequence). The CDR3 has 15 residues. For the CDR3, the DNA is TGCAGTGCTAGATCGTTACTAGCGGGACGAGAGACCCAGTACTTC. It codes for CSARSLLAGRETQYF.